This TCR beta chain was captured in a study of T cell clonotyping in hematopoietic cell transplantation. Study-wide points: CD4 and CD8 repertoire contributions could not be separated without sorting. Higher Inverse Simpson Index values in graft donor and pretransplant recipient predicted broader posttransplant TCR diversity.

Clones were sequenced by immunoSEQ multiplex PCR, and TCRdb holds only the in-frame ones, with some missing. The table includes about 36,000 clones, over 80% detected once. As regards this clone: Its antigen is currently unknown.

CDR1 and CDR2 (germline): SGHTA, FQGNSA. The V end lost 5 bases, the J end lost 16 bases, and 18 bases lay between the germline ends. The CDR3 extends over 12 amino acids. The rearrangement links TRBV7-2 to TRBJ1-5; possibly TRBD1 for D (6 bases). This receptor was taken from a middle-aged woman in good health. Some clones in this sample may be carry-over from other donors' samples. Material for sequencing was peripheral blood mononuclear cells. The CDR3: CASSLDGGLQHF. The CDR3 bases are TGTGCCAGCAGCCTAGACGGGGGCCTCCAACATTTT. Full variable domain (outside the CDR3, taken from reference TRBV7-2 and TRBJ1-5): GAGVSQSPSNKVTEKGKDVELRCDPISGHTALYWYRQSLGQGLEFLIYFQGNSAPDKSGLPSDRFSAERTGGSVSTLTIQRTQQEDSAVYLCASSLDGGLQHFGDGTRLSIL.